This entry concerns a single TCR beta chain. The sample is drawn from a study of response to subunit inactivated influenza vaccine. The germline gives CDR1 SGHDN, CDR2 FVKESK. The CDR3 sequence is 18 residues long. The V and J ends lost 0 bases and 5 bases, in that order; junction bases with no gene match: 10. TCRdb itself ran the RT-PCR reads through MiXCR, one entry per CDR3 protein. The table includes hundreds of thousands of distinct CDR3 sequences, 14% detected once. This chain connects TRBV14 to TRBJ2-1; 10 bases align to TRBD1. The clonotype comes from a man aged 50 or older who received an inactivated influenza vaccine. Sequencing was performed on PBMCs from blood, taken roughly 15 days before vaccination. The CDR3 protein is CASSQEGGQGTHHNEQFF. The CDR3 nucleotides read TGTGCCAGCAGCCAAGAAGGGGGACAGGGGACGCACCACAATGAGCAGTTCTTC.